This TCR beta chain was recorded in a study of technical replicates of blood from a handful of donors. Germline V lookup: CDR1 MDHEN, CDR2 SYDVKM. This CDR3 comprises 15 residues. V lost 4 bases and J lost 3; bases outside the gene matches: 8. Produced via immunoSEQ multiplex PCR; TCRdb's table is partial and in-frame only. Of roughly 97,000 clones listed, roughly 95% were seen once; the top ten hold roughly 0.33%. The chain recombines TRBV28 with TRBJ2-7; 8 nucleotides match TRBD1. This clonotype originated in a human donor in good health. Input material: T cells isolated from PBMCs. DNA of the CDR3: TGTGCCAGCAGTTCCGAAAGTACAGGGGGCTACGAGCAGTACTTC. Amino acid sequence: CASSSESTGGYEQYF.